The clone carrying this T cell receptor (beta chain) has just one count. Followed longitudinally, the Seattle patients had been enrolled during active infection. The sample comes from a study of blood T cell repertoires in COVID-19. Germline loops: CDR1 SGDLS, CDR2 YYNGEE. The CDR3 runs 14 residues. Trimming took 0 bases from V and 5 from J, leaving 9 bases between them. Data came from immunoSEQ multiplex PCR; TCRdb stores just in-frame clones and leaves some out. The sample records about 95,000 clones, more than 80% being singletons. Sequences were obtained from peripheral blood. The receptor was derived from a man older than 75 with COVID-19, enrolled during active disease. J is TRBJ2-1 and V is TRBV9; D gene uncertain. In DNA, the CDR3 is TGTGCCAGCAGCGTAGACACCGTGGACAATGAGCAGTTCTTC. This codes for CASSVDTVDNEQFF.